Sequencing of this T cell receptor (beta chain) was carried out in a study of cytomegalovirus exposure and HLA in healthy donors. Background on the study: From donors who were HLA-typed, an early data release held 81 million or so unique TCRs. General study results and limits: Sequencing depth roughly uniform across donors was assumed in presence/absence analyses.

PCR amplification relied on 60 Vbeta primers (plus 13 Jbeta primers). The assay was immunoSEQ multiplex PCR, and TCRdb's table has in-frame clones only and misses some. Its clone listing holds roughly 190,000 clones. Germline CDR1 SGHTA, CDR2 FQGTGA. The CDR3 is made up of 19 amino acids. Remarks on this clone: As yet, its antigen is unknown. A junction end diverges from the germline sequence, so it may reflect a read error.

This clonotype was sampled from a man aged 25-40 years in good health and CMV-seronegative. The J gene is TRBJ2-3, the V gene TRBV7-3; TRBD1 might be the D (5 bases). Material for sequencing was PBMCs. The CDR3 DNA reads as TGTGCCAGCGATCGAATGGGGCTAGTTACCCTCGGTAGCACAGATGCGCAGTATTTT. This codes for CASDRMGLVTLGSTDAQYF.